One sample yielded the 15 T cell receptor beta chains listed below, sequenced in a study of tumor-infiltrating lymphocytes in localized non-small cell lung cancer. This table comes from immunoSEQ multiplex PCR, and its TCRdb copy is limited to in-frame clones, with some not included. The sample contains around 13,000 clones, approximately 71% of which appear only once. The sample was uninvolved lung tissue not adjacent to the tumor. Receptor source: a human donor with non-small cell lung cancer.

The chain carries TRBV28 and TRBJ1-3; 12 nucleotides match TRBD1. CDR3 length: 18 residues. The J segment lost 4 bases and the V segment lost 2 bases, leaving 9 bases of the junction unmatched. The germline V gene encodes CDR1 MDHEN and CDR2 SYDVKM. CDR3 amino acids: CASSLPGTGGLGGNTIYF. The CDR3 DNA reads TGTGCCAGCAGTTTACCCGGGACAGGGGGCTTGGGCGGAAACACCATATATTTT.

The J gene is TRBJ1-2, the V gene TRBV11-2; D might be TRBD1 (5 bases). V shed 0 bases and J shed 7 bases, with 9 bases lying between them. Germline V CDR1 and CDR2: SGHAT, FQNNGV. CDR3 length equals 13 residues. The CDR3 DNA is TGTGCCAGCAGCTTAGATGGGGCAGCTGGCTACACCTTC. Its translation is CASSLDGAAGYTF.

J is TRBJ1-2 and V is TRBV19; tentatively, D is TRBD1 (5 bases). Trimming left V 6 bases short and J 7 bases short, with 21 bases between. Germline CDR1 is LNHDA and CDR2 is SQIVND (reference sequence). The CDR3 covers 15 residues. CDR3 bases: TGTGCCAGTAGACAGCCGGGACGGTCGGAGGGTGGCTACACCTTC. This gives the protein CASRQPGRSEGGYTF.

The chain carries TRBV5-1 and TRBJ2-1; the D is unclear. This CDR3 region has 13 residues. The V end lost 3 bases, the J end lost 3 bases, and 7 bases lay between the germline ends. The germline CDR1 and CDR2 sequences are SGHRS and YFSETQ. The CDR3 DNA is TGCGCCAGCAGCTCGGACGGCTACAATGAGCAGTTCTTC. Translation gives CASSSDGYNEQFF. The full variable domain, with the rest looked up from reference TRBV5-1 and TRBJ2-1, is KAGVTQTPRYLIKTRGQQVTLSCSPISGHRSVSWYQQTPGQGLQFLFEYFSETQRNKGNFPGRFSGRQFSNSRSEMNVSTLELGDSALYLCASSSDGYNEQFFGPGTRLTVL.

The V gene is TRBV2, the J gene TRBJ2-7; TRBD1 agrees at 7 bases. The CDR3 consists of 14 residues. Per the germline V gene, CDR1 is SNHLY and CDR2 is FYNNEI. V shed 5 bases, J shed 5 bases, and the junction held 9 bases outside the gene matches. CDR3 sequence reads: CASSRQGKSNEQYV. The CDR3 nucleotides read TGTGCCAGCAGTCGACAGGGCAAGTCCAACGAGCAGTACGTC.

This clone was seen a few times. The chain couples TRBV5-4 to TRBJ2-1; D is uncertain. CDR1 and CDR2 (germline): SGHNT, YYREEE (reference sequence). The CDR3 contains 16 residues. The ends were cut back, 2 bases at V and 0 bases at J, with 12 bases in the middle. CDR3 DNA sequence: TGTGCCAGCAGCTTAAATCCCCAGTCCTCCTACAATGAGCAGTTCTTC. This sequence encodes CASSLNPQSSYNEQFF.

Note on this clone: One end of the junction is discordant with germline, which a read error may explain. In DNA form, the CDR3 reads TGTGCTAGCAGCTTACTAGGCTCGAGCACCGGGGAGCTGTTTTTT. Protein: CASSLLGSSTGELFF. The genes are TRBV7-7 and TRBJ2-2; D is possibly TRBD2 (5 bases). The CDR3 contains 15 residues. Germline V lookup: CDR1 SSHAT, CDR2 FNYEAQ (reference sequence).

This clone was counted a few times. The chain recombines TRBV2 with TRBJ1-5, with D maybe TRBD1 (5 bases). CDR3 length: 14 amino acids. The V end lost 7 bases, the J end lost 0 bases, and 10 bases lay between the germline ends. Germline V gene data show CDR1 as SNHLY and CDR2 as FYNNEI. The CDR3 spells CASTGRDSNQPQHF. The CDR3 nucleotides are TGTGCCAGCACAGGGAGGGATAGCAATCAGCCCCAGCATTTT. Looking up the rest from reference TRBV2 and TRBJ1-5 gives the full variable domain: EPEVTQTPSHQVTQMGQEVILRCVPISNHLYFYWYRQILGQKVEFLVSFYNNEISEKSEIFDDQFSVERPDGSNFTLKIRSTKLEDSAMYFCASTGRDSNQPQHFGDGTRLSIL.

The count of this clone is one. This chain uses TRBV6-5 with TRBJ2-7; either TRBD1 or TRBD2 may fit D (6 bases each). Trimming cost V 5 bases and J 9 bases, with 14 bases left between them. The germline V gene encodes CDR1 MNHEY and CDR2 SVGAGI. The CDR3 totals 12 residues. The CDR3 loop is CASSPPQGGQYV. CDR3 bases: TGTGCCAGCAGTCCACCACAGGGAGGGCAGTACGTC.

In its sample, this clone was seen a few times. V usage is TRBV5-1 and J usage is TRBJ2-3; 11 bases match TRBD1. The CDR3 extends over 16 amino acids. V was pared by 2 bases and J by 2 bases, with 4 bases of the junction left unmatched. CDR1 SGHRS and CDR2 YFSETQ come from the germline V gene. The CDR3 loop is CASSFLGQGATDTQYF. CDR3 DNA: TGCGCCAGCAGCTTTCTCGGACAGGGGGCCACAGATACGCAGTATTTT.

This rearrangement joins TRBV29-1 to TRBJ2-5; 10 nucleotides agree with TRBD1. The CDR3 is 14 amino acids. With 4 bases clipped from V and 4 bases from J, the junction kept 6 bases outside the gene matches. Germline loops: CDR1 SQVTM, CDR2 ANQGSEA. DNA of the CDR3: TGCAGCGTTGGGGGGACAGGGGAAGGAGAGACCCAGTACTTC. Translated, it gives CSVGGTGEGETQYF.

This clone was seen more than once but under ten times. V and J are TRBV6-6 and TRBJ2-5; D unresolved. This CDR3 region has 12 residues. Germline V CDR1 and CDR2: MNHNY, SVGAGI (reference sequence). The V and J ends lost 2 bases and 2 bases respectively, with 3 bases between them. CDR3 DNA sequence: TGTGCCAGCAGTTACCCTCAAGAGACCCAGTACTTC. This sequence encodes CASSYPQETQYF.

This clone was seen more than once but under ten times. This chain joins TRBV9 and TRBJ2-7, with TRBD2 identical over 10 bases. The V segment lost 0 bases and the J segment 5 bases; nucleotides outside the gene matches: 5. The CDR3 is 15 residues long. CDR1 is SGDLS and CDR2 is YYNGEE in the germline V gene. In DNA form, the CDR3 reads TGTGCCAGCAGCGTAGAGAGCGGGAGGGCCGACGAGCAGTACTTC. This sequence encodes CASSVESGRADEQYF.

The chain combines TRBV28 with TRBJ1-2; TRBD1 is a possible D gene (5 bases). The CDR3 spans 12 residues. The germline V and J ends were trimmed by 2 bases and 8 bases, with 9 bases remaining between them. CDR1 MDHEN and CDR2 SYDVKM come from the germline V gene. The CDR3 nucleotides are TGTGCCAGCAGTTTAGACAGTAGAGGCTACACCTTC. Its translation is CASSLDSRGYTF.

This sequence joins TRBV9 and TRBJ2-1; D may be TRBD2 (5 bases). Trimming shortened V by 2 bases and J by 6 bases, and 9 bases separated the two germline ends. This CDR3 is 13 amino acids long. Looked up from germline, CDR1 is SGDLS and CDR2 is YYNGEE. CDR3: CASSVSAGNEQFF. As DNA, the CDR3 is TGTGCCAGCAGCGTCTCCGCGGGCAATGAGCAGTTCTTC.